Below, 29 T cell receptor beta chains from the same sample are listed, as sequenced in a study of blood T cell repertoires in COVID-19. TCRdb's table, derived via immunoSEQ multiplex PCR, lists solely in-frame clones and lacks some. The table records 90,000 to 130,000 clones, approximately 88% of them present only once. Sequenced material: peripheral blood. All receptors come from a woman aged 70-85 years with acute or convalescent COVID-19.

The rearrangement joins TRBV20-1 to TRBJ2-7; 8 bases align to TRBD2. J gave up 6 bases and V 3 bases, and 10 bases lay outside the gene matches. CDR3 size: 14 residues. In germline, CDR1 is DFQATT, CDR2 SNEGSKA (reference sequence). This chain's CDR3 is CSASVAGLPSEQYF. The CDR3 DNA follows: TGCAGTGCTAGTGTAGCGGGGCTTCCTTCCGAGCAGTACTTC.

The chain couples TRBV19 to TRBJ2-3; 7 bases are shared with TRBD2. CDR3 size: 14 residues. Per germline, CDR1 LNHDA and CDR2 SQIVND (reference sequence). V was pared by 10 bases and J by 1 base, with 8 bases of the junction left unmatched. CDR3 protein: CATRGGGGTDTQYF. CDR3 in DNA: TGTGCCACCCGCGGGGGAGGGGGCACAGATACGCAGTATTTT.

The rearrangement uses TRBV7-9 and TRBJ2-3, with a tentative D call TRBD1 (6 bases). The CDR3 extends over 16 amino acids. V shed 5 bases and J shed 4 bases, with 19 bases lying between them. From germline, CDR1 is SEHNR and CDR2 FQNEAQ (reference sequence). CDR3 nucleotides: TGTGCCAGCAGCCTAGGTTGGGGCAGGGGTGCAGATACGCAGTATTTT. This gives the protein CASSLGWGRGADTQYF.

The chain combines TRBV3-1 (or the pseudogene TRBV3-2) with TRBJ2-3; the D is unclear. This CDR3 spans 13 amino acids. CDR1 LGHDT and CDR2 YNNKEL come from the germline V gene (reference sequence). The germline V and J ends were trimmed by 0 bases and 7 bases, with 8 bases remaining between them. The CDR3 DNA sequence: TGTGCCAGCAGCCAAGATCCCGGTAATACGCAGTATTTT. This translates into CASSQDPGNTQYF.

The chain joins TRBV6-1 to TRBJ2-4, with 14 bases that match TRBD2. This CDR3 comprises 22 residues. The ends lost 1 base at V and 1 base at J; junction bases unmatched: 15. Germline CDR1 MNHNS, CDR2 SASEGT. Here the CDR3 reads CASSEERQGLGLAGVAKNIQYF. The CDR3 region has the DNA TGTGCCAGCAGTGAAGAGAGACAGGGGTTGGGACTAGCGGGAGTTGCCAAAAACATTCAGTACTTC.

V and J are TRBV6-1 and TRBJ1-2, with 7 nucleotides matching TRBD1. Losses at the gene ends were 1 base for V and 5 bases for J; bases not matched to a gene: 10. The CDR3 extends over 16 amino acids. Germline V gene lookup returns CDR1 MNHNS and CDR2 SASEGT. DNA for the CDR3: TGTGCCAGCAGTGAAGAAGAACTGACAGGGCGGTATGGCTACACCTTC. It encodes CASSEEELTGRYGYTF.

CDR3 sequence (DNA): TGTGCCAGCAGTTCCCGGGGGTCACCCCTCCACTTT. Translating gives CASSSRGSPLHF. V and J are TRBV12-3 or TRBV12-4 and TRBJ1-6, with D possibly matching TRBD1 (5 bases). This CDR3 contains 12 residues. Deletions cut 4 bases from V and 10 bases from J, with 8 bases between.

The chain couples TRBV7-6 to TRBJ1-1; D is uncertain. CDR3 size: 13 residues. Trimming took off 5 bases at V and 9 bases at J, with 16 bases between the two ends. The germline V gene encodes CDR1 SGHVS and CDR2 FNYEAQ. The CDR3: CASSLRPRIQAFF. In DNA, the CDR3 is TGTGCCAGCAGCCTCAGGCCCAGGATACAAGCTTTCTTT. Full variable domain (remainder filled in from reference TRBV7-6 and TRBJ1-1): GAGVSQSPRYKVTKRGQDVALRCDPISGHVSLYWYRQALGQGPEFLTYFNYEAQQDKSGLPNDRFSAERPEGSISTLTIQRTEQRDSAMYRCASSLRPRIQAFFGQGTRLTVV.

The chain recombines TRBV6-1 with TRBJ2-1; D is perhaps TRBD1 (5 bases). CDR3 size: 12 residues. CDR1 and CDR2 from the germline V gene are MNHNS and SASEGT. V shed 2 bases and J shed 9 bases, with 8 bases lying between them. The CDR3 is CASSESGREQFF. In nucleotides, the CDR3 is TGTGCCAGCAGTGAATCAGGGCGTGAGCAGTTCTTC.

This clone was picked up one time. The V and J genes are TRBV6-1 and TRBJ2-1, with 7 nucleotides matching TRBD2. The CDR3 extends over 15 amino acids. V trimming: 3 bases; J trimming: 4 bases; junction bases outside the gene matches: 6. Per germline, CDR1 MNHNS and CDR2 SASEGT. The DNA of the CDR3 is TGTGCCAGCAGTGAGTTAGCGGGTAGTTACAATGAGCAGTTCTTC. Amino acids: CASSELAGSYNEQFF.

V gene TRBV19 combines with J gene TRBJ1-5; possibly TRBD1 for D (5 bases). Deletions cut 3 bases from V and 2 bases from J, with 11 bases between. The germline V gene encodes CDR1 LNHDA and CDR2 SQIVND (reference sequence). The CDR3 consists of 15 residues. The CDR3 reads CASSMVGRGNQPQHF. DNA of the CDR3: TGTGCCAGTAGTATGGTAGGCAGGGGCAATCAGCCCCAGCATTTT.

CDR3 DNA sequence: TGTGCCAGCAGTACACTACAGGGTGGGGTAAGGGCCCAGCATTTT. The encoded protein is CASSTLQGGVRAQHF. This chain links TRBV28 with TRBJ1-5; maybe TRBD1 (6 bases). Germline CDR1 is MDHEN and CDR2 is SYDVKM. V lost 5 bases to trimming and J lost 11 bases, with 22 bases between them. CDR3 size: 15 residues.

The chain employs TRBV11-2 and TRBJ2-5; 7 bases fit TRBD1. The CDR3 loop spans 14 amino acids. Germline-derived CDR1 and CDR2 are SGHAT and FQNNGV. Losses at the gene ends were 5 bases for V and 3 bases for J; bases not matched to a gene: 6. CDR3 in DNA: TGTGCCAGCAGCATGTCCGGGACAGAAGAGACCCAGTACTTC. Its translation is CASSMSGTEETQYF. The entire variable domain, with the rest obtained from reference TRBV11-2 and TRBJ2-5, is as follows: EAGVAQSPRYKIIEKRQSVAFWCNPISGHATLYWYQQILGQGPKLLIQFQNNGVVDDSQLPKDRFSAERLKGVDSTLKIQPAKLEDSAVYLCASSMSGTEETQYFGPGTRLLVL.

The gene calls are TRBV11-3 and TRBJ2-1; TRBD2 agrees at 8 bases. V was clipped by 4 bases and J by 7 bases; unmatched bases: 9. CDR3 length equals 15 residues. Germline V gene data show CDR1 as SGHNT and CDR2 as YENEEA. The CDR3 reads CASSWAAGAKNEQFF. In DNA, the CDR3 is TGTGCCAGCAGCTGGGCAGCGGGAGCTAAGAATGAGCAGTTCTTC. Using reference TRBV11-3 and TRBJ2-1 for the parts outside the CDR3, the full variable domain is EAGVVQSPRYKIIEKKQPVAFWCNPISGHNTLYWYLQNLGQGPELLIRYENEEAVDDSQLPKDRFSAERLKGVDSTLKIQPAELGDSAVYLCASSWAAGAKNEQFFGPGTRLTVL.

This clone has only one observation. This rearrangement joins TRBV7-2 to TRBJ2-5; D might be TRBD1 (5 bases). Per germline, CDR1 SGHTA and CDR2 FQGNSA. V gave up 1 base and J gave up 7 bases, with 13 bases separating them. The CDR3 is made up of 14 amino acids. CDR3 loop: CASSLDGGRATQYF. In DNA form, the CDR3 reads TGTGCCAGCAGCTTAGATGGTGGCAGGGCGACCCAGTACTTC.

This sequence joins TRBV21-1 and TRBJ2-3; the D call in the table, TRBD2, was not verified against the DNA. TRBV21-1 counts as a pseudogene. This CDR3 region has 14 residues. The CDR3 DNA reads as TGTGCCAGCAGAGGGACTAGCGACTTGAATACGCAGTATTTT. Amino acid sequence: CASRGTSDLNTQYF.

By frequency in the sample, this clone is medium-sized (0.01 to 0.1%). This chain connects TRBV9 to TRBJ1-2; 8 nucleotides line up with TRBD1. Germline CDR1 and CDR2: SGDLS and YYNGEE. This CDR3 comprises 16 residues. The V gene end was trimmed by 0 bases and the J gene end by 2 bases; junction bases not matched to a gene: 6. CDR3 protein: CASSVAWTGMNYGYTF. DNA of the CDR3: TGTGCCAGCAGCGTAGCTTGGACAGGGATGAACTATGGCTACACCTTC.

The chain is built from TRBV7-9 and TRBJ2-1, with 11 bases that match TRBD2. CDR1 is SEHNR and CDR2 is FQNEAQ in the germline V gene (reference sequence). Trimming cost V 5 bases and J 6 bases; bases outside gene matches: 9. The CDR3 is 16 amino acids. Here the CDR3 reads CASSLGTSGYLNEQFF. The CDR3 nucleotides are TGTGCCAGCAGCCTCGGGACTAGCGGTTATCTCAATGAGCAGTTCTTC.

The chain carries TRBV7-2 and TRBJ1-2, with TRBD1 as a possible D gene (5 bases). CDR3 length: 14 amino acids. CDR1 and CDR2 from the germline V gene are SGHTA and FQGNSA. The V end was cut by 2 bases, the J end by 3 bases, with 10 bases between. Here the CDR3 DNA reads TGTGCCAGCAGCTTATGGGGCAGGGACTATGGCTACACCTTC. It yields the protein CASSLWGRDYGYTF.

The genes are TRBV5-1 and TRBJ1-6, with a weak D call TRBD1 (5 bases). The CDR3 is 15 residues long. Looked up from germline, CDR1 is SGHRS and CDR2 is YFSETQ. Trimming shortened V by 1 base and J by 5 bases, and 10 bases separated the two germline ends. The CDR3 sequence: CASSLMGGDNSPLHF. For the CDR3, the DNA is TGCGCCAGCAGCTTGATGGGAGGGGATAATTCACCCCTCCACTTT.

This rearrangement joins TRBV28 to TRBJ1-1, with 7 bases aligning to TRBD1. The CDR3 spans 15 residues. Looked up from germline, CDR1 is MDHEN and CDR2 is SYDVKM. Unmatched junction bases numbered 14, after V lost 8 bases and J lost 5 bases. CDR3 residues: CASHPGGPMRTEAFF. The CDR3 coding sequence is TGTGCCAGCCATCCAGGGGGTCCCATGAGAACTGAAGCTTTCTTT.

This clone has only one observation. The chain carries TRBV5-1 and TRBJ1-1, with TRBD1 matching over 8 bases. Unmatched junction bases numbered 5, after V lost 3 bases and J lost 7 bases. CDR3 length: 13 amino acids. Germline assignment: CDR1 SGHRS and CDR2 YFSETQ. Here the CDR3 DNA reads TGCGCCAGCAGCTCCCAGGGGGCTCATGAAGCTTTCTTT. Protein: CASSSQGAHEAFF.

The rearrangement links TRBV7-9 to TRBJ2-3; 11 bases line up with TRBD2. Trimming took 4 bases from V and 4 from J; bases not matched to a gene: 10. The CDR3 is made up of 17 amino acids. In germline, CDR1 is SEHNR, CDR2 FQNEAQ (reference sequence). CDR3 in amino acids: CASSSVAGGPGADTQYF. The DNA of the CDR3 is TGTGCCAGCAGCTCGGTAGCGGGAGGGCCTGGGGCAGATACGCAGTATTTT.

This sequence joins TRBV5-1 and TRBJ1-1; a possible D gene is TRBD1 (6 bases). Germline CDR1 and CDR2: SGHRS and YFSETQ. The CDR3 totals 15 residues. The V and J ends lost 0 bases and 4 bases respectively, with 13 bases between them. In DNA form, the CDR3 reads TGCGCCAGCAGCTTGGCTGGACAGCAGGGCACTGAAGCTTTCTTT. It translates to CASSLAGQQGTEAFF.

This clone was detected only a few times. V gene TRBV5-1 combines with J gene TRBJ2-7, with no clear D. The germline V gene has CDR1 SGHRS and CDR2 YFSETQ. This CDR3 is 14 amino acids long. Between the trimmed V and J ends, which lost 1 base and 3 bases, there was a span of 11 bases. The CDR3 DNA follows: TGCGCCAGCAGCTTGTTTTCTGACAACTACGAGCAGTACTTC. Translating gives CASSLFSDNYEQYF. Using reference TRBV5-1 and TRBJ2-7 for the parts outside the CDR3, the full variable domain is KAGVTQTPRYLIKTRGQQVTLSCSPISGHRSVSWYQQTPGQGLQFLFEYFSETQRNKGNFPGRFSGRQFSNSRSEMNVSTLELGDSALYLCASSLFSDNYEQYFGPGTRLTVT.

The chain has TRBV6-6 and TRBJ2-1; 10 bases match TRBD1. The germline CDR1 and CDR2 sequences are MNHNY and SVGAGI (reference sequence). The ends lost 7 bases at V and 3 bases at J; junction bases unmatched: 9. The CDR3 is 16 residues long. CDR3 loop: CASTTSGTGVYNEQFF. The CDR3 coding sequence is TGTGCCAGCACCACCTCCGGGACAGGGGTCTACAATGAGCAGTTCTTC.

V is TRBV12-3 or TRBV12-4 and J is TRBJ1-1, with D tentatively TRBD1 (6 bases). The CDR3 is 13 amino acids. Deletions cut 5 bases from V and 6 bases from J, with 13 bases between. This chain's CDR3 is CASSPQGVSEAFF. The CDR3 DNA reads as TGTGCCAGCAGTCCACAGGGAGTTTCTGAAGCTTTCTTT.

The J gene is TRBJ2-6, the V gene TRBV3-1 (or the pseudogene TRBV3-2), with 7 bases that match TRBD2. Germline CDR1 reads LGHDT; CDR2 reads YNNKEL (reference sequence). The CDR3 runs 16 residues. Germline trimming cut 1 base from V and 6 bases from J; bases unmatched to any gene: 6. CDR3 in DNA: TGTGCCAGCAGCCAAGCGCGGGGGTCCGTGGCCAACGTCCTGACTTTC. Amino acid sequence: CASSQARGSVANVLTF.

The genes are TRBV6-6 and TRBJ2-7; weak D call: TRBD2 (6 bases). CDR1 and CDR2 (germline): MNHNY, SVGAGI (reference sequence). V was shortened by 2 bases and J by 6 bases, with 14 bases between the two germline ends. The CDR3 is made up of 14 amino acids. The CDR3 is CASSYTFRESEQYF. The CDR3 region has the DNA TGTGCCAGCAGTTACACCTTTCGGGAGAGCGAGCAGTACTTC.